These 27 T cell receptor beta chains came from one sample sequenced in a study of blood T cell repertoires in COVID-19. Produced via immunoSEQ multiplex PCR; TCRdb's table is partial and in-frame only. The sample carries around 70,000 clones, roughly 90% recorded once. Sequencing was carried out using peripheral blood. The receptors here all came from a man between 50 and 59 years old with acute or convalescent COVID-19.

The V gene is TRBV5-8, the J gene TRBJ2-3; 7 bases agree with TRBD2. Germline lookup yields CDR1 SGHTS and CDR2 YDEGEE. J gave up 4 bases and V 7 bases, and 12 bases lay outside the gene matches. The length of the CDR3 is 15 residues. The CDR3 reads CASPRRGGPPDTQYF. The CDR3 region has the DNA TGTGCCAGCCCAAGGCGGGGAGGGCCCCCAGATACGCAGTATTTT.

The rearrangement joins TRBV18 to TRBJ2-7; 7 positions match TRBD2. CDR1 KGHSH and CDR2 LQKENI come from the germline V gene. V dropped 5 bases and J dropped 9; count of bases not matched to a gene: 13. CDR3 length equals 14 residues. The CDR3 nucleotides are TGTGCCAGCTCAGACCCCGGGACTCCGGGGGGGCAGTACTTC. It is translated as CASSDPGTPGGQYF.

V usage is TRBV4-1 and J usage is TRBJ1-3; tentatively, D is TRBD1 (6 bases). Per the germline V gene, CDR1 is MGHRA and CDR2 is YSYEKL. V was shortened by 8 bases and J by 0 bases, with 14 bases between the two germline ends. CDR3 length equals 15 residues. CDR3 residues: CASARGSGSGNTIYF. For the CDR3, the DNA is TGCGCCAGCGCCAGGGGTTCGGGCTCTGGAAACACCATATATTTT.

The chain carries TRBV24-1 and TRBJ2-7; 13 bases are shared with TRBD2. V was clipped by 7 bases and J by 4 bases; unmatched bases: 12. The CDR3 spans 17 residues. Looked up from germline, CDR1 is KGHDR and CDR2 is SFDVKD. The CDR3 protein is CATSGKRTSGSLYEQYF. In nucleotides, the CDR3 is TGTGCCACCAGCGGGAAGAGGACTAGCGGGAGTTTGTACGAGCAGTACTTC.

This chain links TRBV7-9 with TRBJ2-3, with TRBD2 matching 7 bases. The CDR3 is 14 residues long. The V gene's germline CDR1 is SEHNR and CDR2 FQNEAQ (reference sequence). Trimming removed 5 bases from V and 2 bases from J; junction bases left unmatched: 4. The CDR3 nucleotides read TGTGCCAGCAGCGGGACTATTGACACAGATACGCAGTATTTT. It encodes CASSGTIDTDTQYF. Full variable domain (missing parts from reference TRBV7-9 and TRBJ2-3): DTGVSQNPRHKITKRGQNVTFRCDPISEHNRLYWYRQTLGQGPEFLTYFQNEAQLEKSRLLSDRFSAERPKGSFSTLEIQRTEQGDSAMYLCASSGTIDTDTQYFGPGTRLTVL.

In this sample, this clone turned up a few times. This rearrangement joins TRBV7-8 to TRBJ1-1; D is uncertain. The CDR3 sequence is 14 residues long. Trimming took 3 bases from V and 3 from J, leaving 11 bases between them. Germline lookup yields CDR1 SGHVS and CDR2 FQNEAQ. The CDR3 reads CASSLARSDTEAFF. Here the CDR3 DNA reads TGTGCCAGCAGCTTGGCGAGGAGTGACACTGAAGCTTTCTTT.

The rearrangement joins TRBV7-6 to TRBJ1-4; D unresolved. CDR1 and CDR2 from the germline V gene are SGHVS and FNYEAQ. The germline V and J ends were trimmed by 5 bases and 4 bases, with 5 bases remaining between them. The CDR3 is 12 amino acids. The CDR3 DNA reads TGTGCCAGCAGCCCCAGTAATGAAAAACTGTTTTTT. Amino acid sequence: CASSPSNEKLFF.

This clone is a singleton in its sample. The chain employs TRBV28 and TRBJ2-2; D unclear. The length of the CDR3 is 13 residues. V lost 3 bases, J lost 3 bases, and 5 bases lay in between. CDR1 and CDR2 (germline): MDHEN, SYDVKM. CDR3 protein: CASSFSDTGELFF. The CDR3 DNA reads as TGTGCCAGCAGTTTTTCGGACACCGGGGAGCTGTTTTTT.

The chain recombines TRBV6-5 with TRBJ2-1, with 9 bases that match TRBD2. Germline V CDR1 and CDR2: MNHEY, SVGAGI. The trim removed 0 bases at V and 4 bases at J, leaving 4 bases unmatched. The CDR3 sequence is 16 residues long. In DNA, the CDR3 is TGTGCCAGCAGTTACTCGCCAGCGGGAGGTTACAATGAGCAGTTCTTC. It translates to CASSYSPAGGYNEQFF.

The chain is built from TRBV19 and TRBJ2-7; D perhaps matches TRBD1 (6 bases). Germline assignment: CDR1 LNHDA and CDR2 SQIVND (reference sequence). V was pared by 6 bases and J by 0 bases, with 18 bases between. The CDR3 loop spans 16 amino acids. CDR3 amino acids: CASRPKDSRSSYEQYF. The CDR3 nucleotides are TGTGCCAGTAGACCGAAGGACAGCCGATCCTCCTACGAGCAGTACTTC.

The chain has TRBV2 and TRBJ2-5; 8 nucleotides align to TRBD2. Germline V gives CDR1 SNHLY, CDR2 FYNNEI. CDR3 length equals 13 residues. The J segment lost 7 bases and the V segment lost 5 bases, leaving 6 bases of the junction unmatched. CDR3 sequence: CASSSGTSLTQYF. The CDR3 DNA is TGTGCCAGCAGTTCCGGGACTAGTTTGACCCAGTACTTC.

The chain couples TRBV30 to TRBJ1-5, with 8 bases matching TRBD1. V lost 0 bases, J lost 0 bases, and 4 bases stayed unmatched. Germline CDR1 GTSNPN, CDR2 SVGIG (reference sequence). CDR3 length: 16 residues. The CDR3 protein is CAWSVDRAYSNQPQHF. The CDR3, as DNA: TGTGCCTGGAGTGTGGACAGGGCATATAGCAATCAGCCCCAGCATTTT.

The gene calls are TRBV6-6 and TRBJ1-6; D is perhaps TRBD1 (6 bases). Germline CDR1 is MNHNY and CDR2 is SVGAGI (reference sequence). V was clipped by 5 bases and J by 10 bases, with 18 bases between them. The CDR3 runs 15 residues. The CDR3 spells CASSKQGPLGSPLHF. The CDR3 nucleotides read TGTGCCAGCAGTAAACAGGGCCCCTTAGGGTCACCCCTCCACTTT.

V gene TRBV6-5 combines with J gene TRBJ2-1; TRBD1 aligns across 10 bases. Trimming removed 6 bases from V and 5 bases from J; junction bases left unmatched: 7. Germline V gene lookup returns CDR1 MNHEY and CDR2 SVGAGI. This CDR3 spans 15 amino acids. CDR3 amino acids: CASRTTGGINNEQFF. As DNA, the CDR3 is TGTGCCAGCAGAACGACAGGGGGCATTAACAATGAGCAGTTCTTC.

The rearrangement uses TRBV7-9 and TRBJ2-1, with 10 bases lining up with TRBD2. The CDR3 has 17 amino acids. V lost 0 bases to trimming and J lost 4 bases; unmatched junction nucleotides: 6. Germline V gene lookup returns CDR1 SEHNR and CDR2 FQNEAQ (reference sequence). CDR3 residues: CASSLASSGGGYNEQFF. The CDR3 coding sequence is TGTGCCAGCAGCTTAGCGTCCAGCGGGGGGGGATACAATGAGCAGTTCTTC.

In its sample, this clone was seen once. The chain joins TRBV7-2 to TRBJ1-1; TRBD1 might be the D (6 bases). Trimming cost V 5 bases and J 2 bases, with 12 bases left between them. The CDR3 covers 14 residues. The germline V gene has CDR1 SGHTA and CDR2 FQGNSA. CDR3 amino acids: CASSPTGVNTEAFF. CDR3 nucleotides: TGTGCCAGCAGCCCGACAGGTGTTAACACTGAAGCTTTCTTT.

The chain has TRBV27 and TRBJ2-3, with 9 bases that match TRBD1. This CDR3 spans 19 amino acids. After removal of 4 bases from V and 1 base from J, the junction contained 15 bases not matched to a gene. Per germline, CDR1 MNHEY and CDR2 SMNVEV (reference sequence). The CDR3 DNA reads TGTGCCAGCAGTTCCGACAGGGGGTCCGGAGGTGCGGGCACAGATACGCAGTATTTT. It is translated as CASSSDRGSGGAGTDTQYF.

The gene calls are TRBV6-2 or TRBV6-3 and TRBJ2-2; D unclear. With 4 bases removed from V and 5 bases from J, the gap between germline ends came to 8 bases. There are 13 residues in the CDR3. The germline gives CDR1 MNHEY, CDR2 SVGEGT. The chain's CDR3 is CASSLAGTGELFF. The CDR3 DNA reads as TGTGCCAGCAGTTTGGCAGGTACCGGGGAGCTGTTTTTT.

The chain links TRBV9 to TRBJ2-7; no definite D call. The CDR3 runs 13 residues. The germline CDR1 and CDR2 sequences are SGDLS and YYNGEE. V dropped 4 bases and J dropped 3 bases, with 11 bases sitting between them. This CDR3 reads CASSPRRSYEQYV. CDR3 bases: TGTGCCAGCAGCCCTAGGCGCAGCTACGAGCAGTACGTC.

Here the CDR3 reads CASSPPTVRDTEAFF. In nucleotides, the CDR3 is TGTGCCAGCAGCCCCCCGACAGTCAGGGACACTGAAGCTTTCTTT. The chain has TRBV7-9 and TRBJ1-1; the D gene is possibly TRBD1 (5 bases). CDR1 SEHNR and CDR2 FQNEAQ come from the germline V gene (reference sequence). This CDR3 has 15 amino acids. V gave up 5 bases and J gave up 3 bases, with 16 bases separating them.

The chain links TRBV5-1 to TRBJ2-1; D may be TRBD2 (5 bases). From germline, CDR1 is SGHRS and CDR2 YFSETQ. Trimming took 2 bases from V and 4 from J, leaving 13 bases between them. The CDR3 loop spans 15 amino acids. The CDR3 nucleotides are TGCGCCAGCAGCTTCTTGGGGAGAGAGTACAATGAGCAGTTCTTC. This translates into CASSFLGREYNEQFF.

This chain links TRBV27 with TRBJ2-3, with TRBD2 matching over 8 bases. The V segment lost 5 bases and the J segment 4 bases; nucleotides outside the gene matches: 17. The CDR3 sequence is 18 residues long. Germline values: CDR1 MNHEY, CDR2 SMNVEV (reference sequence). The CDR3 spells CASSTPGLDRLYPDTQYF. The CDR3 DNA reads as TGTGCCAGCAGTACGCCGGGACTAGATCGTCTCTATCCAGATACGCAGTATTTT.

This CDR3 is CASSSQGLYEQYF. In DNA, the CDR3 is TGTGCCAGCAGCAGTCAGGGATTATACGAGCAGTACTTC. This chain joins TRBV2 and TRBJ2-7; D might be TRBD1 (5 bases). Trimming removed 6 bases at V and 4 bases at J, with 13 bases between. The CDR3 extends over 13 amino acids. The germline CDR1 and CDR2 sequences are SNHLY and FYNNEI.

This rearrangement joins TRBV7-9 to TRBJ1-2, with a tentative D call TRBD1 (6 bases). This CDR3 contains 14 residues. V was cut by 1 base and J by 7 bases, with 13 bases left in between. Germline CDR1 reads SEHNR; CDR2 reads FQNEAQ (reference sequence). CDR3 nucleotides: TGTGCCAGCAGCTTAGACAGGGAAGGTAGTGGCTACACCTTC. Translated: CASSLDREGSGYTF.

This clone was seen a handful of times. The rearrangement uses TRBV6-1 and TRBJ1-5, with 9 positions matching TRBD1. CDR1 and CDR2 (germline): MNHNS, SASEGT. The CDR3 extends over 16 amino acids. Losses at the gene ends were 2 bases for V and 4 bases for J; bases not matched to a gene: 6. CDR3 sequence (DNA): TGTGCCAGCAGTGAAAGAGGACAGGGGTTTAATCAGCCCCAGCATTTT. Translated, it gives CASSERGQGFNQPQHF.

The chain carries TRBV19 and TRBJ1-5; tentative D call: TRBD1 (6 bases). This CDR3 spans 14 amino acids. With 2 bases removed from V and 3 bases from J, the gap between germline ends came to 8 bases. Germline V gene lookup returns CDR1 LNHDA and CDR2 SQIVND (reference sequence). The CDR3 protein is CASSITGPNQPQHF. As DNA, the CDR3 is TGTGCCAGTAGTATAACAGGGCCCAATCAGCCCCAGCATTTT. The whole variable domain, remainder taken from reference TRBV19 and TRBJ1-5, is DGGITQSPKYLFRKEGQNVTLSCEQNLNHDAMYWYRQDPGQGLRLIYYSQIVNDFQKGDIAEGYSVSREKKESFPLTVTSAQKNPTAFYLCASSITGPNQPQHFGDGTRLSIL.

The chain carries TRBV9 and TRBJ2-5, with D perhaps TRBD2 (6 bases). The germline CDR1 and CDR2 sequences are SGDLS and YYNGEE. CDR3 size: 18 residues. The V end was cut by 6 bases, the J end by 4 bases, with 28 bases between. The DNA of the CDR3 is TGTGCCAGCAAAGGGAGGCCGGGAAACACCCTCCCAGGAGAGACCCAGTACTTC. It codes for CASKGRPGNTLPGETQYF.